Shown below are 32 T cell receptor beta chains from a single sample sequenced in a study of somatic mutations in cytotoxic T cells in rheumatoid arthritis. Clones were read by immunoSEQ multiplex PCR, and TCRdb kept only the in-frame ones, dropping some. This table has approximately 5,000 clones, roughly three quarters appearing once. The specimen sequenced was CD8+ T cells sorted from blood. Receptor source: a man aged 65-85 years with rheumatoid arthritis.

The chain employs TRBV6-6 and TRBJ1-2; 7 nucleotides match TRBD1. CDR1 is MNHNY and CDR2 is SVGAGI in the germline V gene (reference sequence). J lost 10 bases, V lost 5 bases, and 13 bases had no gene match. There are 14 residues in the CDR3. The CDR3 DNA sequence: TGTGCCAGCAGTGACTTAGGACAGGTGGGCCCCTACACCTTC. Its protein product is CASSDLGQVGPYTF.

The chain has TRBV10-3 and TRBJ2-2; 14 nucleotides align to TRBD2. Germline CDR1 and CDR2: ENHRY and SYGVKD. Unmatched junction bases numbered 6, after V lost 2 bases and J lost 4 bases. There are 18 residues in the CDR3. The CDR3, as DNA: TGTGCCATCAGTGAGGGCGGGACTAGCGGGAGTTCCACCGGGGAGCTGTTTTTT. This encodes CAISEGGTSGSSTGELFF.

This clone was seen only a few times. The chain recombines TRBV7-9 with TRBJ2-4; the D gene is possibly TRBD2 (6 bases). The CDR3 runs 11 residues. CDR1 is SEHNR, CDR2 FQNEAQ, per germline (reference sequence). V dropped 1 base and J dropped 15 bases, with 10 bases sitting between them. The CDR3 region is CASSLGRGVYF. CDR3 sequence (DNA): TGTGCCAGCAGCTTAGGGCGGGGAGTGTACTTC.

The chain uses TRBV10-2 and TRBJ1-2; 9 positions agree with TRBD1. Germline trimming cut 2 bases from V and 4 bases from J; bases unmatched to any gene: 5. Germline CDR1 is WSHSY and CDR2 is SAAADI. This CDR3 region has 15 residues. The DNA for the CDR3 is TGCGCCAGCAGTGAGAAGGGACAGGGAACCTATGGCTACACCTTC. Translated: CASSEKGQGTYGYTF.

The chain carries TRBV28 and TRBJ2-1; TRBD1 might be the D (7 bases). The CDR3 totals 14 residues. Germline V gives CDR1 MDHEN, CDR2 SYDVKM. V lost 5 bases, J lost 6 bases, and 14 bases lay in between. CDR3 coding DNA: TGTGCCAGCAGTGTACTAGCAGGGGGCAATGAGCAGTTCTTC. This gives the protein CASSVLAGGNEQFF.

This clone was found once. A far larger clone is a single base away, which makes a read error likely. V and J are TRBV4-2 and TRBJ2-1, with TRBD2 identical over 7 bases. V lost 5 bases, J lost 0 bases, and 7 bases stayed unmatched. Germline V lookup: CDR1 LGHNA, CDR2 YNFKEQ. This CDR3 has 16 residues. The CDR3 bases are TGTGCCAGCAGCAGACACGCTAGCGGCTCCTACAATGAGCAGTTCTTC. Protein sequence: CASSRHASGSYNEQFF.

The chain is built from TRBV5-4 and TRBJ2-2; D is undetermined. CDR1 SGHNT and CDR2 YYREEE come from the germline V gene (reference sequence). Trimming shortened V by 0 bases and J by 4 bases, and 4 bases separated the two germline ends. This CDR3 region has 13 residues. The CDR3 loop is CASSLDFTGELFF. The CDR3 nucleotides are TGTGCCAGCAGCTTGGACTTCACCGGGGAGCTGTTTTTT.

The rearrangement joins TRBV10-1 to TRBJ2-5; 7 bases map to TRBD1. Trimming cost V 6 bases and J 7 bases; bases outside gene matches: 17. Germline CDR1 reads WNHNN; CDR2 reads SYGVQD (reference sequence). The CDR3 has 16 residues. Written as DNA, the CDR3 is TGCGCCAGCAGAGACCACAGGGGACGGGCCGATTGGACCCAGTACTTC. Its protein is CASRDHRGRADWTQYF.

This clone has only a few counts. V usage is TRBV6-6 and J usage is TRBJ2-2, with D perhaps TRBD2 (7 bases). The CDR3 consists of 16 residues. Trimming took 3 bases from V and 4 from J, leaving 15 bases between them. Per germline, CDR1 MNHNY and CDR2 SVGAGI (reference sequence). The CDR3 DNA is TGTGCCAGCAGTTATTGGGTGGGAGGGGGCACCGGGGAGCTGTTTTTT. Its translation is CASSYWVGGGTGELFF.

The chain uses TRBV10-2 and TRBJ2-1, with 15 positions matching TRBD2. This CDR3 comprises 16 residues. With V trimmed by 6 bases and J by 8 bases, 8 bases remained unmatched. Per germline, CDR1 WSHSY and CDR2 SAAADI. The CDR3 loop reads CASSDRTSGGGYEQFF. The CDR3 nucleotides are TGCGCCAGCAGCGATCGGACTAGCGGGGGGGGCTATGAGCAGTTCTTC.

The chain joins TRBV5-8 to TRBJ1-2; possible D gene TRBD1, 5 bases. Per the germline V gene, CDR1 is SGHTS and CDR2 is YDEGEE. V lost 4 bases to trimming and J lost 3 bases, with 13 bases between them. This CDR3 has 14 residues. This CDR3 is CASSIRGVDYGYTF. The CDR3, as DNA: TGTGCCAGCAGCATCCGGGGGGTGGACTATGGCTACACCTTC.

The chain uses TRBV27 and TRBJ2-1, with 7 bases lining up with TRBD2. The V segment lost 5 bases and the J segment 9 bases; nucleotides outside the gene matches: 7. Germline loops: CDR1 MNHEY, CDR2 SMNVEV (reference sequence). CDR3 length: 13 residues. DNA for the CDR3: TGTGCCAGCAGTCCACTCGGGGAGGGTGAGCAGTTCTTC. Its protein is CASSPLGEGEQFF.

The chain carries TRBV5-4 and TRBJ2-7, with TRBD2 identical over 10 bases. V shed 4 bases and J 2 bases; nucleotides not matched to a gene: 6. Germline loops: CDR1 SGHNT, CDR2 YYREEE (reference sequence). The CDR3 has 15 amino acids. The CDR3 loop reads CASSPRLAGTYEQYF. CDR3 bases: TGTGCCAGCAGCCCCAGACTAGCGGGTACCTACGAGCAGTACTTC.

DNA of the CDR3: TGTGCCAGCAGTGCCACTAGGACCGAGCAGTACTTC. Its protein product is CASSATRTEQYF. This chain uses TRBV27 with TRBJ2-7; D perhaps matches TRBD2 (5 bases). Looked up from germline, CDR1 is MNHEY and CDR2 is SMNVEV (reference sequence). The germline V and J ends were trimmed by 5 bases and 6 bases, with 11 bases remaining between them. CDR3 length: 12 residues.

The chain's CDR3 is CASTDRTYKNYEQYF. The CDR3 DNA is TGTGCCAGCACCGACAGAACATACAAAAACTACGAGCAGTACTTC. This chain connects TRBV6-6 to TRBJ2-7; the D gene is possibly TRBD1 (5 bases). Germline CDR1 reads MNHNY; CDR2 reads SVGAGI (reference sequence). V dropped 7 bases and J dropped 3 bases, with 19 bases sitting between them. The CDR3 totals 15 residues.

The chain uses TRBV9 and TRBJ2-2, with TRBD2 matching 8 bases. The germline CDR1 and CDR2 sequences are SGDLS and YYNGEE. This CDR3 has 16 amino acids. The J segment lost 4 bases and the V segment lost 0 bases, leaving 5 bases of the junction unmatched. The CDR3 DNA follows: TGTGCCAGCAGCGTAGGTCGCGGGGGGCCCACCGGGGAGCTGTTTTTT. This codes for CASSVGRGGPTGELFF.

CDR3 coding DNA: TGTGCCAGCAGTTACGCCTACCCTCCCGAGCAGTACTTC. It specifies CASSYAYPPEQYF. The rearrangement links TRBV6-5 to TRBJ2-7; D remains unclear. Germline-derived CDR1 and CDR2 are MNHEY and SVGAGI. The CDR3 has 13 residues. Trimming cost V 2 bases and J 6 bases, with 11 bases left between them.

This clone was seen more than once but under ten times. J is TRBJ2-5 and V is TRBV27; perhaps TRBD2 as D (6 bases). The J call may be faulty, since TRBJ2-7 better matches the DNA end. The CDR3 sequence is 13 residues long. Germline V gene data show CDR1 as MNHEY and CDR2 as SMNVEV (reference sequence). The CDR3 DNA reads as TGTGCCAGCGGCCCCGGGACTTCCTACGAGCAGTACTTC. Its translation is CASGPGTSYEQYF.

The CDR3 loop reads CASSVVPSPGASGRVGGTDTQYF. DNA for the CDR3: TGTGCCAGCAGCGTAGTGCCCTCTCCGGGGGCTAGCGGGAGGGTAGGTGGCACAGATACGCAGTATTTT. This chain joins TRBV9 and TRBJ2-3; TRBD2 aligns across 12 bases. From germline, CDR1 is SGDLS and CDR2 YYNGEE. This CDR3 has 23 amino acids. V gave up 0 bases and J gave up 1 base; unmatched junction bases: 21.

CDR3 nucleotide sequence: TGTGCCAGCAGCTTGTTGACAGGGGAGGAAGGCTACACCTTC. Protein sequence: CASSLLTGEEGYTF. The chain links TRBV27 to TRBJ1-2; TRBD1 matches 8 bases. This CDR3 has 14 residues. Germline-derived CDR1 and CDR2 are MNHEY and SMNVEV (reference sequence). Trimming removed 6 bases from V and 8 bases from J; junction bases left unmatched: 11.

This chain joins TRBV5-1 and TRBJ1-1, with a possible D match to TRBD1 (5 bases). CDR3 length: 15 residues. The germline V and J ends were trimmed by 3 bases and 4 bases, with 16 bases remaining between them. In germline, CDR1 is SGHRS, CDR2 YFSETQ. CDR3 nucleotide sequence: TGCGCCAGCAGCTCCCGTGTGGGACTGAGCACTGAAGCTTTCTTT. Translating gives CASSSRVGLSTEAFF.

CDR3 region: CASSVTGTAPQHF. CDR3 DNA sequence: TGTGCCAGCAGCGTCACCGGGACAGCGCCCCAGCATTTT. This chain links TRBV6-6 with TRBJ1-5; 7 positions agree with TRBD1. V dropped 6 bases and J dropped 9; count of bases not matched to a gene: 8. The CDR3 consists of 13 residues. Germline values: CDR1 MNHNY, CDR2 SVGAGI (reference sequence).

This clone has more than one count but fewer than ten. The gene calls are TRBV4-1 and TRBJ2-1, with D unclear. The CDR3 extends over 13 amino acids. Between the trimmed V and J ends, which lost 0 bases and 6 bases, there was a span of 6 bases. Germline V gene lookup returns CDR1 MGHRA and CDR2 YSYEKL. The CDR3 coding sequence is TGCGCCAGCAGCCAAGATACCGGCAATGAGCAGTTCTTC. Its protein product is CASSQDTGNEQFF.

The rearrangement links TRBV5-5 to TRBJ2-1; possibly TRBD1 for D (6 bases). The CDR3 runs 15 residues. From germline, CDR1 is SGHKS and CDR2 YYEKEE (reference sequence). V was cut by 2 bases and J by 5 bases, with 14 bases left in between. The CDR3 DNA reads TGTGCCAGCAGCTTTCGGGGACAACAAAACAATGAGCAGTTCTTC. It specifies CASSFRGQQNNEQFF.

The chain combines TRBV30 with TRBJ1-5, with no clear D. Trimming stripped 2 bases from V and 4 bases from J, with 9 bases between. The CDR3 runs to 13 residues. CDR1 is GTSNPN, CDR2 SVGIG, per germline (reference sequence). CDR3 nucleotide sequence: TGTGCCTGGAGTCCGGGGATTAATCAGCCCCAGCATTTT. Translated, it gives CAWSPGINQPQHF.

The rearrangement links TRBV15 to TRBJ2-2; D might be TRBD1 (6 bases). CDR1 and CDR2 (germline): LNHNV, YYDKDF (reference sequence). Trimming removed 0 bases from V and 3 bases from J, with 14 bases in between. CDR3 length: 17 amino acids. The CDR3 sequence: CATSREGARSDTGELFF. The CDR3 coding sequence is TGTGCCACCAGCAGAGAGGGGGCCCGGTCGGACACCGGGGAGCTGTTTTTT.

V usage is TRBV10-3 and J usage is TRBJ2-5, with TRBD1 identical over 9 bases. Germline V CDR1 and CDR2: ENHRY, SYGVKD. V lost 2 bases, J lost 0 bases, and 10 bases stayed unmatched. The CDR3 runs to 18 residues. The CDR3 reads CAISEAGTGKLYQETQYF. Written as DNA, the CDR3 is TGTGCCATCAGTGAGGCCGGGACAGGGAAACTCTACCAAGAGACCCAGTACTTC.

The chain recombines TRBV5-4 with TRBJ2-7; D call uncertain. V was shortened by 0 bases and J by 7 bases, with 5 bases between the two germline ends. The CDR3 length is 11 residues. In germline, CDR1 is SGHNT, CDR2 YYREEE (reference sequence). CDR3 amino acids: CASSLDIEQYF. CDR3 sequence (DNA): TGTGCCAGCAGCTTGGATATAGAGCAGTACTTC.

This sequence joins TRBV2 and TRBJ1-5; the D gene is possibly TRBD1 (6 bases). Deletions cut 5 bases from V and 4 bases from J, with 12 bases between. The V gene's germline CDR1 is SNHLY and CDR2 FYNNEI. The CDR3 loop spans 14 amino acids. CDR3 in amino acids: CASSPGQTNQPQHF. As DNA, the CDR3 is TGTGCCAGCAGTCCGGGACAAACAAATCAGCCCCAGCATTTT.

The chain combines TRBV25-1 with TRBJ2-7; the D is unclear. V lost 8 bases and J 1 base, leaving 6 bases between the germline ends. Per the germline V gene, CDR1 is MGHDK and CDR2 is SYGVNS. There are 11 residues in the CDR3. The CDR3 nucleotides are TGTGCCAGCGGCACGTCCTACGAGCAGTACTTC. Its translation is CASGTSYEQYF.

This clone was recorded once. The chain is built from TRBV27 and TRBJ2-5; 8 bases align to TRBD1. V dropped 2 bases and J dropped 3; count of bases not matched to a gene: 5. This CDR3 has 15 residues. Germline V CDR1 and CDR2: MNHEY, SMNVEV (reference sequence). CDR3 bases: TGTGCCAGCAGTTTAATTCGGACAGGGAAAGAGACCCAGTACTTC. It yields the protein CASSLIRTGKETQYF.

This clone was seen more than once but under ten times. This chain connects TRBV9 to TRBJ1-4, with unresolved D. The V end lost 4 bases, the J end lost 6 bases, and 13 bases lay between the germline ends. The germline V gene has CDR1 SGDLS and CDR2 YYNGEE. The CDR3 has 14 amino acids. The CDR3 bases are TGTGCCAGCAGCTTAGTGGCAGTGGATGAAAAACTGTTTTTT. It encodes CASSLVAVDEKLFF.